Described below is a single TCR beta chain sequence and its context. The data belong to a study of blood T cell repertoires in COVID-19. Source study methods: Amplification of reference gene primers provided the estimated nucleated cell counts. This table comes from immunoSEQ multiplex PCR, and its TCRdb copy is limited to in-frame clones, with some not included. V and J calls and clone size are those listed in that table; D and trimming were worked out from the DNA. The repertoire has hundreds of thousands of clones, 80% to 90% of them found once; the top ten carry roughly 4%. This CDR3 is built from 13 residues. Trimming removed 5 bases at V and 6 bases at J, with 12 bases between. Germline-derived CDR1 and CDR2 are MNHEY and SVGEGT.

This receptor was obtained from a man under 40 with acute COVID-19. The sequenced material came from PBMCs or T cells enriched from blood (not recorded which). The chain employs TRBV6-2 or TRBV6-3 and TRBJ2-3; D gene unclear. The CDR3 DNA reads as TGTGCCAGCAGTGGTACAACCGGGGATACGCAGTATTTT. This translates into CASSGTTGDTQYF.